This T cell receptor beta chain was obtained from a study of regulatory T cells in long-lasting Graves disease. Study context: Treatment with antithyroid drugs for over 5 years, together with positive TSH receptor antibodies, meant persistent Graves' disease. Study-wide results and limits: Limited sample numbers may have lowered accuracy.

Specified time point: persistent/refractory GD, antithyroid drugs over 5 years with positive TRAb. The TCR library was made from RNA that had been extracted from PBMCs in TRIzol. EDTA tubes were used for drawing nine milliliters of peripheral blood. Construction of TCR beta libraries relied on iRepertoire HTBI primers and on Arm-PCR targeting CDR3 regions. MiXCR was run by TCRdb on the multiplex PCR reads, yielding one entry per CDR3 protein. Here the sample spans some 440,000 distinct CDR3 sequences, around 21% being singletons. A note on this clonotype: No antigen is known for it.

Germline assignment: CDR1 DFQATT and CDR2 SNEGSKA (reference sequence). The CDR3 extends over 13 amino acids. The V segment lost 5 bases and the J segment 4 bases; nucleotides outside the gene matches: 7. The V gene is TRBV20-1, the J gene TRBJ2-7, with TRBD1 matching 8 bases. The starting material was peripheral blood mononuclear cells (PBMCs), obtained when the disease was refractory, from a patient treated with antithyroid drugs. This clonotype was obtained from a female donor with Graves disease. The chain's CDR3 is CSAWDRKLYEQYF. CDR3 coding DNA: TGCAGTGCTTGGGACAGGAAACTTTACGAGCAGTACTTC.